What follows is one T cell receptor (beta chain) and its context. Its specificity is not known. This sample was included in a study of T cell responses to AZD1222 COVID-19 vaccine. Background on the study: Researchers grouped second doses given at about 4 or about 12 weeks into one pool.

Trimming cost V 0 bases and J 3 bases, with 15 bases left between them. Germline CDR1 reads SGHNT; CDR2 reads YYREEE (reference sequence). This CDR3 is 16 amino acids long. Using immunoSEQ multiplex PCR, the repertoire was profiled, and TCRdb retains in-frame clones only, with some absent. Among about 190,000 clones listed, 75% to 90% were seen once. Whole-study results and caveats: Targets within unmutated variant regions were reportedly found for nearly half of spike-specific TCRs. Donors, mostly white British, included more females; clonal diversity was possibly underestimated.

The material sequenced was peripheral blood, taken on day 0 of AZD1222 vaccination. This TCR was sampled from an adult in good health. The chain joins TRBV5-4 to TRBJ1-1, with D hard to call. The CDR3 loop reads CASSLAGESRHTEAFF. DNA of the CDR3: TGTGCCAGCAGCTTGGCCGGAGAGAGCCGGCACACTGAAGCTTTCTTT.